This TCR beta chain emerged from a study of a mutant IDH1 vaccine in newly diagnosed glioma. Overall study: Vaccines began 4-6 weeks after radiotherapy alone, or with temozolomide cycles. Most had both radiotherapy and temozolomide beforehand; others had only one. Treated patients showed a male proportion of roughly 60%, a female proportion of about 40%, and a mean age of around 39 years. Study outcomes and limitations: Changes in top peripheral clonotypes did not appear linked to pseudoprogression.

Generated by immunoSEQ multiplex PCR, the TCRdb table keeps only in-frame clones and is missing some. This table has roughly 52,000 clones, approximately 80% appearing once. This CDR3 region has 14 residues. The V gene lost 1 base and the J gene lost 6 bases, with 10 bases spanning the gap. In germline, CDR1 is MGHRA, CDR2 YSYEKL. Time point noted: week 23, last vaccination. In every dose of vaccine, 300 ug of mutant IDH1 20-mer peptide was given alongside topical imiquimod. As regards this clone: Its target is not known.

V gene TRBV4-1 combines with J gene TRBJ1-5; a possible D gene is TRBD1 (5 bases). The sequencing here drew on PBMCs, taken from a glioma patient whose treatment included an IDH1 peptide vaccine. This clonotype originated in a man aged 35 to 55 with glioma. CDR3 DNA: TGCGCCAGCAGCCAAGTGGCAGGGAGTCAGCCCCAGCATTTT. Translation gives CASSQVAGSQPQHF.